Listed here are 29 T cell receptor beta chains from one sample, sequenced in a study of blood T cell repertoires in COVID-19. Using immunoSEQ multiplex PCR, the repertoire was profiled, and TCRdb retains in-frame clones only, with some absent. The sample yields about 130,000 clones, around 86% seen once. The material sequenced was PBMCs or T cells enriched from blood (not recorded which). The receptors originated from a man aged 25-45 years who had recovered from COVID-19.

This clone was counted a few times. The rearrangement uses TRBV6-5 and TRBJ1-4; 7 bases are shared with TRBD1. Trimming removed 7 bases from V and 5 bases from J; junction bases left unmatched: 10. CDR3 size: 15 residues. Germline CDR1 MNHEY, CDR2 SVGAGI. The CDR3 loop is CASKPTGWENEKLFF. The CDR3 nucleotides are TGTGCCAGCAAACCGACAGGGTGGGAAAATGAAAAACTGTTTTTT.

With regard to this clone: Since a much larger clone is just one base distant, this may be a read error. This chain joins TRBV6-1 and TRBJ2-3; 8 bases match TRBD1. The CDR3 extends over 14 amino acids. Losses at the gene ends were 1 base for V and 4 bases for J; bases not matched to a gene: 1. The V gene's germline CDR1 is MNHNS and CDR2 SASEGT. The DNA for the CDR3 is TGTGCCAGCAGTGAAGGACAGGGGCCAGATACGCAGTATTTT. It translates to CASSEGQGPDTQYF.

The count of this clone is one. The rearrangement joins TRBV6-4 to TRBJ2-7, with 8 bases matching TRBD1. V trimming: 6 bases; J trimming: 3 bases; junction bases outside the gene matches: 22. The V gene's germline CDR1 is MRHNA and CDR2 SNTAGT. This CDR3 comprises 19 residues. The CDR3 DNA sequence: TGTGCCAGCAGGAGGGACGATGGGAAGAACCGGGACAGGTTCTACGAGCAGTACTTC. Amino acid sequence: CASRRDDGKNRDRFYEQYF.

The V call is TRBV19, the J call TRBJ2-1, with 7 nucleotides matching TRBD2. The V gene end was trimmed by 4 bases and the J gene end by 1 base; junction bases not matched to a gene: 7. Germline V gene data show CDR1 as LNHDA and CDR2 as SQIVND (reference sequence). This CDR3 spans 16 amino acids. CDR3 loop: CASSTRLAESYNEQFF. The DNA of the CDR3 is TGTGCCAGTAGTACCCGACTAGCCGAATCCTACAATGAGCAGTTCTTC. Together with reference TRBV19 and TRBJ2-1, the CDR3 gives the full variable domain: DGGITQSPKYLFRKEGQNVTLSCEQNLNHDAMYWYRQDPGQGLRLIYYSQIVNDFQKGDIAEGYSVSREKKESFPLTVTSAQKNPTAFYLCASSTRLAESYNEQFFGPGTRLTVL.

The genes are TRBV15 and TRBJ2-2; possibly TRBD1 for D (6 bases). Trimming left V 1 base short and J 5 bases short, with 11 bases between. CDR3 length equals 15 residues. In germline, CDR1 is LNHNV, CDR2 YYDKDF (reference sequence). CDR3 amino acids: CATSRGGGETGELFF. CDR3 in DNA: TGTGCCACCAGCAGAGGAGGGGGAGAAACCGGGGAGCTGTTTTTT.

V usage is TRBV21-1 and J usage is TRBJ1-2; TRBD1 was called by the table and not checked on the DNA. TRBV21-1 is described as a pseudogene. The CDR3 has 15 residues. The CDR3 DNA reads TGTGCCAGCAGCAAAGTTCCACAGGGTTCGGATGGCTACACCTTC. Amino acid sequence: CASSKVPQGSDGYTF.

The chain couples TRBV5-4 to TRBJ2-7; 10 bases line up with TRBD2. CDR1 and CDR2 (germline): SGHNT, YYREEE (reference sequence). Trimming removed 4 bases from V and 2 bases from J; junction bases left unmatched: 6. The CDR3 has 15 residues. This chain's CDR3 is CASSPAGTSAYEQYF. The CDR3 DNA reads as TGTGCCAGCAGCCCCGCCGGGACTAGCGCCTACGAGCAGTACTTC.

The rearrangement uses TRBV7-9 and TRBJ2-1; no firm D call. Germline CDR1 and CDR2: SEHNR and FQNEAQ (reference sequence). Trimming pared 5 bases from V and 3 bases from J, leaving 17 bases between. The CDR3 is made up of 16 amino acids. CDR3 region: CASSPPTGRDYNEQFF. CDR3 coding DNA: TGTGCCAGCAGCCCCCCCACCGGTCGCGACTACAATGAGCAGTTCTTC. Drawing the rest from reference TRBV7-9 and TRBJ2-1, the complete variable domain is DTGVSQNPRHKITKRGQNVTFRCDPISEHNRLYWYRQTLGQGPEFLTYFQNEAQLEKSRLLSDRFSAERPKGSFSTLEIQRTEQGDSAMYLCASSPPTGRDYNEQFFGPGTRLTVL.

The CDR3: CASSPQTGGLNTEAFF. The CDR3 bases are TGTGCCAGCAGCCCACAGACAGGGGGATTGAACACTGAAGCTTTCTTT. J is TRBJ1-1 and V is TRBV5-6; 9 bases match TRBD1. The CDR3 extends over 16 amino acids. The germline gives CDR1 SGHDT, CDR2 YYEEEE. Trimming took 4 bases from V and 0 from J; bases not matched to a gene: 7. Supplemented by reference TRBV5-6 and TRBJ1-1, the full variable domain reads DAGVTQSPTHLIKTRGQQVTLRCSPKSGHDTVSWYQQALGQGPQFIFQYYEEEERQRGNFPDRFSGHQFPNYSSELNVNALLLGDSALYLCASSPQTGGLNTEAFFGQGTRLTVV.

V is TRBV20-1 and J is TRBJ2-2, with 10 bases that match TRBD2. CDR1 and CDR2 from the germline V gene are DFQATT and SNEGSKA (reference sequence). The CDR3 is 14 amino acids. J was trimmed by 6 bases and V by 3 bases; bases with no gene match: 4. The chain's CDR3 is CSASPLAGAGELFF. CDR3 nucleotides: TGCAGTGCTAGTCCGCTAGCGGGGGCCGGGGAGCTGTTTTTT.

This clone has only a few counts. This chain links TRBV7-9 with TRBJ1-6; 7 bases are shared with TRBD1. CDR1 and CDR2 (germline): SEHNR, FQNEAQ (reference sequence). The CDR3 extends over 15 amino acids. With V trimmed by 5 bases and J by 3 bases, 4 bases remained unmatched. The CDR3 loop is CASSRGGIYNSPLHF. The CDR3 DNA follows: TGTGCCAGCAGCAGAGGGGGCATCTATAATTCACCCCTCCACTTT.

The genes are TRBV5-1 and TRBJ2-2; D unclear. This CDR3 has 14 residues. V was cut by 3 bases and J by 2 bases, with 8 bases left in between. The germline gives CDR1 SGHRS, CDR2 YFSETQ. DNA of the CDR3: TGCGCCAGCAGCTCGGGTTCAAACACCGGGGAGCTGTTTTTT. Protein: CASSSGSNTGELFF.

This chain uses TRBV2 with TRBJ1-3, with unresolved D. Germline V gives CDR1 SNHLY, CDR2 FYNNEI. This CDR3 is 14 amino acids long. Trimming removed 6 bases from V and 4 bases from J, with 13 bases in between. Written as DNA, the CDR3 is TGTGCCAGCAGGGGAGAAGATAGCGGAAACACCATATATTTT. This sequence encodes CASRGEDSGNTIYF.

The chain carries TRBV25-1 and TRBJ2-5, with 8 bases aligning to TRBD2. Germline V gives CDR1 MGHDK, CDR2 SYGVNS. The J segment lost 5 bases and the V segment lost 1 base, leaving 6 bases of the junction unmatched. The CDR3 is 15 residues long. The CDR3 protein is CASSESDRGRETQYF. The CDR3 DNA follows: TGTGCCAGCAGTGAATCAGACCGCGGGAGGGAGACCCAGTACTTC.

A few counts support this clone. This chain links TRBV29-1 with TRBJ1-3; unclear D gene. The CDR3 has 13 residues. The germline V gene has CDR1 SQVTM and CDR2 ANQGSEA. Trimming left V 7 bases short and J 3 bases short, with 13 bases between. The CDR3 is CSAYGVGGNTIYF. CDR3 nucleotide sequence: TGCAGCGCGTACGGGGTTGGTGGAAACACCATATATTTT.

The chain has TRBV9 and TRBJ2-2, with D uncertain. Germline CDR1 reads SGDLS; CDR2 reads YYNGEE. Trimming removed 2 bases from V and 1 base from J, with 6 bases in between. The CDR3 is 14 residues long. DNA of the CDR3: TGTGCCAGCAGCGTGAGTCTGAACACCGGGGAGCTGTTTTTT. It codes for CASSVSLNTGELFF.

This clone showed up just a few times. The chain couples TRBV2 to TRBJ2-7, with a weak D call TRBD2 (5 bases). Germline V lookup: CDR1 SNHLY, CDR2 FYNNEI. Trimming stripped 6 bases from V and 0 bases from J, with 15 bases between. This CDR3 spans 15 amino acids. CDR3 amino acids: CASSPRLLGSYEQYF. The CDR3 nucleotides are TGTGCCAGCAGCCCTAGACTACTCGGCTCCTACGAGCAGTACTTC.

V and J are TRBV5-1 and TRBJ1-2; 8 bases match TRBD1. This CDR3 has 15 residues. V lost 0 bases to trimming and J lost 4 bases; unmatched junction nucleotides: 5. CDR1 and CDR2 (germline): SGHRS, YFSETQ. The CDR3: CASSLVPGGSYGYTF. The CDR3 nucleotides are TGCGCCAGCAGCTTGGTTCCAGGGGGCAGCTATGGCTACACCTTC. Based on the CDR3 plus reference TRBV5-1 and TRBJ1-2, the full variable domain is KAGVTQTPRYLIKTRGQQVTLSCSPISGHRSVSWYQQTPGQGLQFLFEYFSETQRNKGNFPGRFSGRQFSNSRSEMNVSTLELGDSALYLCASSLVPGGSYGYTFGSGTRLTVV.

The gene calls are TRBV2 and TRBJ2-7; D is perhaps TRBD2 (5 bases). The V gene's germline CDR1 is SNHLY and CDR2 FYNNEI. Trimming took 7 bases from V and 2 from J, leaving 12 bases between them. This CDR3 contains 13 residues. CDR3 in amino acids: CASKPGVAYEQYF. The DNA for the CDR3 is TGTGCCAGCAAGCCCGGGGTAGCCTACGAGCAGTACTTC.

J is TRBJ1-1 and V is TRBV19; TRBD1 matches at 8 bases. V lost 4 bases to trimming and J lost 6 bases; unmatched junction nucleotides: 7. Per germline, CDR1 LNHDA and CDR2 SQIVND (reference sequence). This CDR3 is built from 14 residues. The CDR3 DNA reads as TGTGCCAGTAGTACCAGGACAGGGTTACCTGAAGCTTTCTTT. It yields the protein CASSTRTGLPEAFF. The whole variable domain, remainder taken from reference TRBV19 and TRBJ1-1, is DGGITQSPKYLFRKEGQNVTLSCEQNLNHDAMYWYRQDPGQGLRLIYYSQIVNDFQKGDIAEGYSVSREKKESFPLTVTSAQKNPTAFYLCASSTRTGLPEAFFGQGTRLTVV.

The chain is built from TRBV9 and TRBJ1-1, with D perhaps matching TRBD1 (5 bases). This CDR3 region has 15 residues. Between the trimmed V and J ends, which lost 0 bases and 2 bases, there was a span of 11 bases. Germline V gene sequence: CDR1 SGDLS, CDR2 YYNGEE. The CDR3 is CASSVAFGANTEAFF. CDR3 nucleotide sequence: TGTGCCAGCAGCGTAGCTTTTGGGGCAAACACTGAAGCTTTCTTT.

CDR3 bases: TGTGCCAGCAGCCCTGGGACAGGGGTTGGCTATGGCTACACCTTC. It translates to CASSPGTGVGYGYTF. The chain couples TRBV9 to TRBJ1-2; 10 bases agree with TRBD1. V lost 4 bases, J lost 4 bases, and 7 bases stayed unmatched. Germline V lookup: CDR1 SGDLS, CDR2 YYNGEE. The CDR3 spans 15 residues.

The genes are TRBV6-5 and TRBJ2-7; 7 bases align to TRBD1. The CDR3 covers 14 residues. Germline CDR1 MNHEY, CDR2 SVGAGI. Germline trimming cut 5 bases from V and 2 bases from J; bases unmatched to any gene: 6. The CDR3 loop reads CASSTDGTAYEQYF. In DNA, the CDR3 is TGTGCCAGCAGTACCGACGGGACAGCCTACGAGCAGTACTTC.

Note on this clone: The identical CDR3 is also encoded by other nucleotide sequences in the sample. The chain combines TRBV5-1 with TRBJ1-1; D not certain. Trimming removed 0 bases from V and 0 bases from J, with 9 bases in between. The CDR3 sequence is 15 residues long. Germline V lookup: CDR1 SGHRS, CDR2 YFSETQ. The CDR3 sequence is CASSLDRGMNTEAFF. The CDR3 region has the DNA TGCGCCAGCAGCTTGGATCGAGGAATGAACACTGAAGCTTTCTTT.

This clone was recorded only once. V is TRBV7-6 and J is TRBJ2-2; D remains unclear. Germline V lookup: CDR1 SGHVS, CDR2 FNYEAQ. The CDR3 sequence is 12 residues long. V lost 5 bases and J lost 7, with 8 bases in between. This CDR3 is CASSTTGGELFF. The CDR3 DNA is TGTGCCAGCAGCACCACGGGCGGGGAGCTGTTTTTT.

This clone came up a few times. Other DNA sequences from this sample encode an identical CDR3 as well. The rearrangement joins TRBV29-1 to TRBJ1-5, with D unclear. V lost 4 bases and J 2 bases, leaving 15 bases between the germline ends. The CDR3 has 15 amino acids. CDR1 and CDR2 (germline): SQVTM, ANQGSEA. CDR3 nucleotides: TGCAGCGTTGCCGACGGGGTTTTGGGCAATCAGCCCCAGCATTTT. Its protein is CSVADGVLGNQPQHF.

J is TRBJ2-5 and V is TRBV2; D is uncertain. The CDR3 is 11 residues long. Trimming shortened V by 7 bases and J by 5 bases, and 8 bases separated the two germline ends. The V gene's germline CDR1 is SNHLY and CDR2 FYNNEI. DNA for the CDR3: TGTGCCAGCACCTCCTTGGAGACCCAGTACTTC. It specifies CASTSLETQYF. Combining the CDR3 with reference TRBV2 and TRBJ2-5 gives the whole variable domain EPEVTQTPSHQVTQMGQEVILRCVPISNHLYFYWYRQILGQKVEFLVSFYNNEISEKSEIFDDQFSVERPDGSNFTLKIRSTKLEDSAMYFCASTSLETQYFGPGTRLLVL.

The chain combines TRBV19 with TRBJ1-2; a weak D match, TRBD1 (5 bases). The CDR3 totals 12 residues. V was shortened by 8 bases and J by 8 bases, with 15 bases between the two germline ends. Germline V gene sequence: CDR1 LNHDA, CDR2 SQIVND (reference sequence). CDR3 region: CASLTGGGGYTF. The CDR3 DNA follows: TGTGCCAGTCTCACAGGCGGCGGCGGCTACACCTTC.

This chain uses TRBV5-6 with TRBJ2-3; TRBD2 matches 11 bases. The V gene end was trimmed by 3 bases and the J gene end by 1 base; junction bases not matched to a gene: 4. The CDR3 is 16 amino acids. CDR1 is SGHDT, CDR2 YYEEEE, per germline. CDR3 loop: CASSSVTSGGTDTQYF. The DNA for the CDR3 is TGTGCCAGCAGCTCCGTGACTAGCGGGGGCACAGATACGCAGTATTTT.